This TCR beta chain was documented in a study of shared clonotypes between healthy human individuals. Study conclusions and caveats: Clonotype sharing among donors was expected to depend on sequencing depth.

Assay: immunoSEQ multiplex PCR; the TCRdb copy retains only in-frame clones and omits some. The table has roughly 500,000 clones, 60% to 85% seen once; the top ten hold 10% to 15%. In regard to this clone: Its antigen is as yet unknown.

The V and J ends lost 0 bases and 5 bases respectively, with 8 bases between them. This CDR3 is built from 13 residues. Germline CDR1 is SGDLS and CDR2 is YYNGEE. The chain combines TRBV9 with TRBJ1-1, with unresolved D. The receptor comes from a woman aged 40 to 50 in good health. Some clones in this sample may be carry-over from other donors' samples. The sequenced sample was PBMCs. CDR3 protein: CASSVVPRTEAFF. In nucleotides, the CDR3 is TGTGCCAGCAGCGTAGTGCCCAGAACTGAAGCTTTCTTT.